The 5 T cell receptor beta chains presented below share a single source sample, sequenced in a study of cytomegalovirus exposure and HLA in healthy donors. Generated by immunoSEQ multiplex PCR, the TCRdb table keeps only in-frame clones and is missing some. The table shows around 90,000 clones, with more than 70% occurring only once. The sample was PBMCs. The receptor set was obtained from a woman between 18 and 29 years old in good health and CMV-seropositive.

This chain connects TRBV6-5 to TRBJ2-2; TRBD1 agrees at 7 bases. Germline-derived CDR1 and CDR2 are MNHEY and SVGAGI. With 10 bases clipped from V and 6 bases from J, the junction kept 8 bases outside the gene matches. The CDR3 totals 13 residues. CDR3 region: CATTDRSAGELFF. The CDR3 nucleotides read TGTGCCACCACGGACAGGTCGGCCGGGGAGCTGTTTTTT.

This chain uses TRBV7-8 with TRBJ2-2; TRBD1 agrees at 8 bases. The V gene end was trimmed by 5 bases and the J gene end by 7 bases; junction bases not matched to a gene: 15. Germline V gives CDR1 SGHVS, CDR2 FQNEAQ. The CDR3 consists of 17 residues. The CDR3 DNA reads TGTGCCAGCAGCCTAGGGCGAACTGGACAGGGAGGCGGGGAGCTGTTTTTT. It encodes CASSLGRTGQGGGELFF.

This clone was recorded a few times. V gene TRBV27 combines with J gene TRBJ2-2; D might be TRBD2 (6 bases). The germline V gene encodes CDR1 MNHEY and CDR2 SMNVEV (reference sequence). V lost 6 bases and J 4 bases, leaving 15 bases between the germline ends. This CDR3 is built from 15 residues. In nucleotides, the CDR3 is TGTGCCAGCAGCCGGACCCAGGGAGGCACCGGGGAGCTGTTTTTT. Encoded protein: CASSRTQGGTGELFF.

For the CDR3, the DNA is TGCAGCGTTCTCCCCGGGTGGGGGGACATTCAGTACTTC. Protein: CSVLPGWGDIQYF. J is TRBJ2-4 and V is TRBV29-1, with D perhaps matching TRBD2 (6 bases). Trimming removed 5 bases from V and 8 bases from J, with 16 bases in between. In germline, CDR1 is SQVTM, CDR2 ANQGSEA. CDR3 length: 13 amino acids.

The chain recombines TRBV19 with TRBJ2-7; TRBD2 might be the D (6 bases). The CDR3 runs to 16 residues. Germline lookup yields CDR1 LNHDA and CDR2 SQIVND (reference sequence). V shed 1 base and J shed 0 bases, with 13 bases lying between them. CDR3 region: CASSIVAGQGSYEQYF. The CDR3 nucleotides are TGTGCCAGTAGTATAGTGGCGGGGCAGGGCTCCTACGAGCAGTACTTC.